This T cell receptor beta chain was captured by sequencing in a study of breast tumors, draining lymph nodes, adjacent tissues. Overall study results and limits: Tumor T cell lymph node origin was a supported hypothesis, not proven. Compared with basal-like, luminal-like tumors shared significantly more repertoire with nontumor tissue.

This clonotype was observed at least ten times. Its antigen is still unknown. CDR3 size: 16 residues. The germline V gene has CDR1 LNHDA and CDR2 SQIVND (reference sequence). V lost 0 bases and J 4 bases, leaving 16 bases between the germline ends. The lymph nodes were axillary draining lymph nodes from breast cancer patients. MiXCR, run by TCRdb on the multiplex PCR reads, gives a single entry per CDR3 protein. The table lists some 85,000 distinct CDR3 sequences, roughly 28% of them singletons. The sequencing input was axillary lymph node tissue. The rearrangement uses TRBV19 and TRBJ2-7; D assignment may be TRBD1 or TRBD2 (5 bases each). The receptor comes from a female donor with breast cancer. Some clones in this sample may be carry-over from other donors' samples. The CDR3: CASSIDTGRDAYEQYF. The CDR3 nucleotides read TGTGCCAGTAGTATAGATACGGGCCGGGACGCGTACGAGCAGTACTTC.